This T cell receptor beta chain was identified during a study of blood T cell repertoires in COVID-19. Background on the study: COVID-19 samples, acute and convalescent, were from the United States, Italy and Spain.

Some clones are missing from TCRdb's copy, which holds only in-frame ones; the method was immunoSEQ multiplex PCR. The sample records roughly 25,000 clones, around 90% being singletons. V was pared by 9 bases and J by 3 bases, with 13 bases between. Germline-derived CDR1 and CDR2 are MDHEN and SYDVKM. The CDR3 is 13 amino acids. The sequenced sample was peripheral blood. This receptor was identified in a man in his sixties or seventies with active COVID-19. The J gene is TRBJ2-3, the V gene TRBV28, with D hard to call. The CDR3 DNA follows: TGTGCCAGTACGACTCTGCTTACAGATACGCAGTATTTT. Encoded protein: CASTTLLTDTQYF.